This TCR beta chain was retrieved from a study of graft-versus-host responses after intestinal transplantation. Study overall: Induction using anti-thymocyte globulin, followed by tacrolimus and steroids for about 3 years, was given to all recipients.

Study-wide results and limits: Some patients had graft-donor T cell macrochimerism. In their allografts, the ratios of graft-versus-host to host-versus-graft T cell clones were high. Detection of GvH clones occurred in recipient marrow, and some had their first appearance in ileum or blood.

Germline CDR1 reads MNHEY; CDR2 reads SMNVEV (reference sequence). This CDR3 comprises 15 residues. Here immunoSEQ multiplex PCR was the method, and the copy in TCRdb shows in-frame clones only, minus some. There are fewer than 95,000 clones in the sample; 94% occur only once, and about 0.2% lies in the top ten. A remark on this clone: Its antigen is still unknown.

The sample consisted of unstimulated CD4+ T cells sorted from spleen or lymph node cells, taken before transplant. The TCR was taken from a human donor who was the organ donor for an intestinal transplant. V is TRBV27 and J is TRBJ2-5; tentatively, D is TRBD1 or TRBD2 (5 bases each). The end of the DNA is better explained by TRBJ2-7, so the J call may be wrong. In DNA, the CDR3 is TGTGCCAGCAGACTAGGTCGGGACGGAACCTACGAGCAGTACTTC. Encoded protein: CASRLGRDGTYEQYF.